This T cell receptor (beta chain) derives from a study of blood T cells in healthy people across ages. Regarding the study as a whole: In long-lived donors, naive CD4+ cell counts and diversity exceeded those of aged donors. For the donors, CMV status was unknown and possibly confounded expanded clonotype changes.

The use of a sample-barcoded 5' primer and a J-beta primer mix characterized a second PCR of about 7 to 12 cycles. TCRdb reanalysed the 5' RACE reads using MiXCR and keeps one entry per CDR3 protein. In the table there are around 1,600,000 distinct CDR3 sequences, 42% of which are singletons. The CDR3 length is 15 residues. Losses at the gene ends were 2 bases for V and 4 bases for J; bases not matched to a gene: 4. In germline, CDR1 is SGHRS, CDR2 YFSETQ. This clonotype was seen more than once but under ten times. The antigen is undetermined. This TCR derives from a woman aged 18-35 years in good health. Sequencing used blood. This rearrangement joins TRBV5-1 to TRBJ2-1, with 9 bases lining up with TRBD2. CDR3 sequence (DNA): TGCGCCAGCAGCTTTTCTAGCGGGGTTTACAATGAGCAGTTCTTC. Encoded protein: CASSFSSGVYNEQFF.